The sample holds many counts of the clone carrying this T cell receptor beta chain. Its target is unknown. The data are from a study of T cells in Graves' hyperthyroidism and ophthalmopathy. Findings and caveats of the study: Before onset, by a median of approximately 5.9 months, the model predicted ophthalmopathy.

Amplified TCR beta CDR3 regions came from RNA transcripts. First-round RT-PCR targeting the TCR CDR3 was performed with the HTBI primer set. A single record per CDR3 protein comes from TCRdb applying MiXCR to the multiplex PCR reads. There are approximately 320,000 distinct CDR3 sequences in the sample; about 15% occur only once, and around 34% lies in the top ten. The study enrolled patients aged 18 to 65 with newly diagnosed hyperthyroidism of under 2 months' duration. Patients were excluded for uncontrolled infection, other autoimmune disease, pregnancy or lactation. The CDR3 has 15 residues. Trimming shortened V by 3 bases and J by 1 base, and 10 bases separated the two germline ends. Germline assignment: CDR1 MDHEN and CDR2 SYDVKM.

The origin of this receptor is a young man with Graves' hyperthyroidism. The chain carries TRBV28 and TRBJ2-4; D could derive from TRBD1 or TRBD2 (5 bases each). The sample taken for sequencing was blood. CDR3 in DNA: TGTGCCAGCAGTTTTTACGAGGGGGCCAAAAACATTCAGTACTTC. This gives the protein CASSFYEGAKNIQYF. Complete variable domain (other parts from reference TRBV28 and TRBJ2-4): DVKVTQSSRYLVKRTGEKVFLECVQDMDHENMFWYRQDPGLGLRLIYFSYDVKMKEKGDIPEGYSVSREKKERFSLILESASTNQTSMYLCASSFYEGAKNIQYFGAGTRLSVL.